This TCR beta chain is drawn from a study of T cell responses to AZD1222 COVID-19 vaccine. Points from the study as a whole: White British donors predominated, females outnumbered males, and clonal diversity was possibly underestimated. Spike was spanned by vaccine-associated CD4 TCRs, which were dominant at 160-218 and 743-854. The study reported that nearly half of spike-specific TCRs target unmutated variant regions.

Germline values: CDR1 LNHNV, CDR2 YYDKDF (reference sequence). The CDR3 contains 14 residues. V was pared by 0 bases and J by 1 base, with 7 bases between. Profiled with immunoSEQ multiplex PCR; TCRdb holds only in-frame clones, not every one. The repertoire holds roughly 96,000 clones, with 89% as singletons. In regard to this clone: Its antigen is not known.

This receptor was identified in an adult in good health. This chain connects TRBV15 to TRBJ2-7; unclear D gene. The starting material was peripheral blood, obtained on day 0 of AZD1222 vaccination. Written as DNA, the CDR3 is TGTGCCACCAGCAGAGAAGGGAATTCCTACGAGCAGTACTTC. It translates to CATSREGNSYEQYF.